This T cell receptor (beta chain) is from a study of lymphopenia after photon versus proton radiotherapy. Study-wide results and limits: Relative stability marked proton patients; photon patients lost diversity and naive cells. Oligoclonal CD8+ Temra expansion after nadir drove photon patients' diversity drop. A bigger post-nadir fall in TCR diversity correlated inversely with survival time in deceased patients.

Using immunoSEQ multiplex PCR, the repertoire was profiled, and TCRdb retains in-frame clones only, with some absent. Of approximately 62,000 clones listed, about four fifths were seen once; the top ten hold around 2.1%. Concerning this clone itself: The target antigen is unknown.

This CDR3 is 16 amino acids long. The V gene's germline CDR1 is KGHSH and CDR2 LQKENI. J was trimmed by 3 bases and V by 5 bases; bases with no gene match: 10. This sequence joins TRBV18 and TRBJ2-3; 8 bases map to TRBD2. The sequencing used peripheral blood, collected from a patient treated with proton-based radiotherapy. This TCR was recovered from a man aged 55 to 70 with pancreatic cancer. The CDR3 coding sequence is TGTGCCAGCTCAGCAACTGTAGCGGGGCTAACAGATACGCAGTATTTT. Amino acids: CASSATVAGLTDTQYF.